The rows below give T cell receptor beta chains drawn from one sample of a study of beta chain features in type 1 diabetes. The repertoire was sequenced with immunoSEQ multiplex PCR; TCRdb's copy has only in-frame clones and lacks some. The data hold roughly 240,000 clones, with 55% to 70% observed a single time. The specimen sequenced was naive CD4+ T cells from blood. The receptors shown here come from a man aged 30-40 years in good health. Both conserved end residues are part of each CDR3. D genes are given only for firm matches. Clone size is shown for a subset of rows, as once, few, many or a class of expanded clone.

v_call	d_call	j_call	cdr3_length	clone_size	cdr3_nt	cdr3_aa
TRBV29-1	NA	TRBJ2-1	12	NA	TGCAGCGTTACCACAGGGGGAGGGGTGCAGTTCTTC	CSVTTGGGVQFF
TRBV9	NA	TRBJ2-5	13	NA	TGTGCCAGCAGCCTAAGGGTGGGGGAGACCCAGTACTTC	CASSLRVGETQYF
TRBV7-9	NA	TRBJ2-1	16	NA	TGTGCCAGCAGCTTAGCGAACTTACGCTCCTACAATGAGCAGTTCTTC	CASSLANLRSYNEQFF
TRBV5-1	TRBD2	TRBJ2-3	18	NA	TGCGCCAGCAGCTTGGCTTTCGTGGCATCGGCGGGAGCAGATACGCAGTATTTT	CASSLAFVASAGADTQYF
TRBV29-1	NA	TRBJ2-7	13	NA	TGCAGCGTTGAAGACTTACAAGATTACGAGCAGTACTTC	CSVEDLQDYEQYF
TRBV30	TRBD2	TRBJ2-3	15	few	TGTGCCTGGAGCCCTGCGGGGGGTAGCACAGATACGCAGTATTTT	CAWSPAGGSTDTQYF
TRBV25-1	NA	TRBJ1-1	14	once	TGTGCCAGCAGTGAAGGGCCTGCGAACACTGAAGCTTTCTTT	CASSEGPANTEAFF
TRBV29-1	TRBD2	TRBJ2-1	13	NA	TGCAGCGTTGGGCGGGGGAACTACAATGAGCAGTTCTTC	CSVGRGNYNEQFF
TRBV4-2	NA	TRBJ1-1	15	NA	TGTGCCAGCAGCCAAGATCGGGGGCCGAACACTGAAGCTTTCTTT	CASSQDRGPNTEAFF
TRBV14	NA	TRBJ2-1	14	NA	TGTGCCAGCAGCCAAGTACTAACATACAATGAGCAGTTCTTC	CASSQVLTYNEQFF
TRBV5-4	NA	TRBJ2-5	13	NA	TGTGCCAGCAGCCCTCCTACCGCTGAGACCCAGTACTTC	CASSPPTAETQYF
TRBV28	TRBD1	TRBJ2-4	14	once	TGTGCCAGCCGCTCTAGACAGGGGATAAACATTCAGTACTTC	CASRSRQGINIQYF
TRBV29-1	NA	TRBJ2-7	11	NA	TGCAGCGGGTTAACGGGGAGTGAGCAGTACTTC	CSGLTGSEQYF